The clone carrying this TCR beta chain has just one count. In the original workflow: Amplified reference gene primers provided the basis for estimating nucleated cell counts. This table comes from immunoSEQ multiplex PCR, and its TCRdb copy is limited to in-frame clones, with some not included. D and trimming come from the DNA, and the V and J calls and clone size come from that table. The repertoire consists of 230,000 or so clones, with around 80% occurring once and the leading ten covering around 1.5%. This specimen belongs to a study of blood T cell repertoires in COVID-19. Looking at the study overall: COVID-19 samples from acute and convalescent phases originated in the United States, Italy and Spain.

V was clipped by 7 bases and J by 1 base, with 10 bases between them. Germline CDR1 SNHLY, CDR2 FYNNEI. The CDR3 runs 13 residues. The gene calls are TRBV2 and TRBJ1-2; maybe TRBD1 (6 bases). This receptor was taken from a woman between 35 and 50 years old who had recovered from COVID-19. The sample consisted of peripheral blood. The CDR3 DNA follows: TGTGCCAGCACACAGGGAGATAACTATGGCTACACCTTC. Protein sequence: CASTQGDNYGYTF.